This TCR beta chain was captured by sequencing in a study of T cell changes during pregnancy in multiple sclerosis. The protocol was immunoSEQ multiplex PCR, while the TCRdb copy is restricted to in-frame clones and leaves out a portion. The sample contains 39,000 or so clones, approximately 90% of which appear only once. The CDR3 contains 16 residues. Germline V CDR1 and CDR2: MNHEY, SMNVEV (reference sequence). V trimming: 6 bases; J trimming: 7 bases; junction bases outside the gene matches: 11. This clonotype was obtained from a female donor with multiple sclerosis, enrolled in a pregnancy study. This specimen consisted of CD8+ T cells from peripheral blood mononuclear cells, obtained before pregnancy. The chain has TRBV27 and TRBJ2-7; the match to TRBD2 covers 14 bases. CDR3 region: CASSDQRGLAGAEQYF. DNA for the CDR3: TGTGCCAGCAGCGATCAAAGGGGACTAGCGGGAGCGGAGCAGTACTTC.